These 21 T cell receptor beta chains came from one sample sequenced in a study of graft-versus-host responses after intestinal transplantation. The repertoire was sequenced with immunoSEQ multiplex PCR; TCRdb's copy has only in-frame clones and lacks some. The sample has approximately 90,000 clones, about 88% seen once. No antigen has been identified for these receptors. The specimen comprised unstimulated CD4+ T cells sorted from spleen or lymph node cells, sampled before transplant. These receptors came from a human donor who was the organ donor for an intestinal transplant.

The chain couples TRBV9 to TRBJ1-1; D is unresolved. The germline V gene has CDR1 SGDLS and CDR2 YYNGEE. The CDR3 has 12 amino acids. Trimming left V 3 bases short and J 8 bases short, with 11 bases between. The CDR3 loop reads CASSAQTGEAFF. DNA of the CDR3: TGTGCCAGCAGCGCCCAAACGGGGGAAGCTTTCTTT.

This sequence joins TRBV6-5 and TRBJ2-6; TRBD2 matches at 7 bases. The CDR3 consists of 16 residues. Per germline, CDR1 MNHEY and CDR2 SVGAGI. V shed 2 bases, J shed 2 bases, and the junction held 3 bases outside the gene matches. DNA for the CDR3: TGTGCCAGCAGTTACAAGGGGAGGGCTGGGGCCAACGTCCTGACTTTC. Its protein is CASSYKGRAGANVLTF.

The chain is built from TRBV5-4 and TRBJ2-3; possible D gene TRBD1, 6 bases. Looked up from germline, CDR1 is SGHNT and CDR2 is YYREEE (reference sequence). Trimming cost V 4 bases and J 4 bases, with 13 bases left between them. This CDR3 has 14 residues. Written as DNA, the CDR3 is TGTGCCAGCAGCATGACAGGTTTATCAGATACGCAGTATTTT. Translated, it gives CASSMTGLSDTQYF. Combining the CDR3 with reference TRBV5-4 and TRBJ2-3 gives the whole variable domain ETGVTQSPTHLIKTRGQQVTLRCSSQSGHNTVSWYQQALGQGPQFIFQYYREEENGRGNFPPRFSGLQFPNYSSELNVNALELDDSALYLCASSMTGLSDTQYFGPGTRLTVL.

This clone appeared once. This chain's CDR3 is CSVEDLHSPGFREQFF. CDR3 sequence (DNA): TGCAGCGTTGAAGATCTTCATAGTCCCGGGTTCCGTGAGCAGTTCTTC. The chain combines TRBV29-1 with TRBJ2-1; D is undetermined. The CDR3 has 16 amino acids. The germline V gene has CDR1 SQVTM and CDR2 ANQGSEA. V lost 0 bases to trimming and J lost 9 bases, with 21 bases between them.

The rearrangement links TRBV7-2 to TRBJ1-5; D is ambiguous. The CDR3 length is 17 residues. From germline, CDR1 is SGHTA and CDR2 FQGNSA. Trimming took 1 base from V and 4 from J, leaving 17 bases between them. The CDR3, as DNA: TGTGCCAGCAGCTTAGTGGCCCAGCGGGGATATAATCAGCCCCAGCATTTT. Its protein is CASSLVAQRGYNQPQHF.

This sequence joins TRBV30 and TRBJ1-5; D not resolved. CDR3 length equals 15 residues. Trimming left V 0 bases short and J 9 bases short, with 18 bases between. Germline CDR1 and CDR2: GTSNPN and SVGIG (reference sequence). CDR3 residues: CAWSVGVPPGVPQHF. The CDR3 region has the DNA TGTGCCTGGAGTGTAGGTGTTCCGCCCGGGGTGCCCCAGCATTTT.

This clone was counted once. The V call is TRBV5-1, the J call TRBJ2-7; 15 nucleotides match TRBD2. The CDR3 is 18 residues long. V lost 1 base to trimming and J lost 6 bases; unmatched junction nucleotides: 11. Germline CDR1 and CDR2: SGHRS and YFSETQ. CDR3 loop: CASSLYVGLAGGSFEQYF. Written as DNA, the CDR3 is TGCGCCAGCAGCTTGTATGTGGGACTAGCGGGAGGTTCTTTCGAGCAGTACTTC.

As concerns this clone: At one end, the junction sequence differs from germline, possibly due to a read error. The CDR3 loop reads CASSLISGSSSNEQFF. The DNA for the CDR3 is TGCGCCAGCAGCTTAATTAGCGGGAGTTCCTCCAATGAGCAGTTCTTC. The rearrangement uses TRBV5-1 and TRBJ2-1; 9 positions agree with TRBD2. Germline CDR1 and CDR2: SGHRS and YFSETQ. CDR3 length: 16 amino acids. The variable domain in full, with the rest retrieved from reference TRBV5-1 and TRBJ2-1, is KAGVTQTPRYLIKTRGQQVTLSCSPISGHRSVSWYQQTPGQGLQFLFEYFSETQRNKGNFPGRFSGRQFSNSRSEMNVSTLELGDSALYLCASSLISGSSSNEQFFGPGTRLTVL.

J is TRBJ2-7 and V is TRBV7-6, with 10 bases fitting TRBD2. Germline V gives CDR1 SGHVS, CDR2 FNYEAQ. Trimming took 5 bases from V and 1 from J; bases not matched to a gene: 11. The CDR3 totals 17 residues. CDR3 sequence: CASSLSLAGVQSYEQYF. Here the CDR3 DNA reads TGTGCCAGCAGCCTCTCCCTAGCGGGAGTTCAGTCCTACGAGCAGTACTTC.

V gene TRBV27 combines with J gene TRBJ2-6; the D gene is possibly TRBD1 (6 bases). The V gene's germline CDR1 is MNHEY and CDR2 SMNVEV (reference sequence). The ends were cut back, 7 bases at V and 0 bases at J, with 16 bases in the middle. The CDR3 has 17 amino acids. The CDR3: CASNSAGVGSGANVLTF. CDR3 in DNA: TGTGCCAGCAACAGCGCAGGGGTGGGCTCTGGGGCCAACGTCCTGACTTTC. The full variable domain, in which reference TRBV27 and TRBJ2-6 provide the parts outside the CDR3, is EAQVTQNPRYLITVTGKKLTVTCSQNMNHEYMSWYRQDPGLGLRQIYYSMNVEVTDKGDVPEGYKVSRKEKRNFPLILESPSPNQTSLYFCASNSAGVGSGANVLTFGAGSRLTVL.

This clone was seen more than once but under ten times. The CDR3 bases are TGTGCCAGCAGCGTAGGGGTACGGGGGGGTAGACAAGAGACCCAGTACTTC. Its protein product is CASSVGVRGGRQETQYF. V usage is TRBV9 and J usage is TRBJ2-5; 8 bases align to TRBD2. The CDR3 runs to 17 residues. Germline lookup yields CDR1 SGDLS and CDR2 YYNGEE. V gave up 0 bases and J gave up 2 bases; unmatched junction bases: 9. Complete variable domain (other parts from reference TRBV9 and TRBJ2-5): DSGVTQTPKHLITATGQRVTLRCSPRSGDLSVYWYQQSLDQGLQFLIQYYNGEERAKGNILERFSAQQFPDLHSELNLSSLELGDSALYFCASSVGVRGGRQETQYFGPGTRLLVL.

The chain is built from TRBV7-3 and TRBJ1-1; D gene uncertain. Trimming shortened V by 1 base and J by 2 bases, and 14 bases separated the two germline ends. This CDR3 contains 16 residues. The germline gives CDR1 SGHTA, CDR2 FQGTGA. CDR3 coding DNA: TGTGCCAGCAGCTTAAGGTCGGGAGGGCCCAACACTGAAGCTTTCTTT. This encodes CASSLRSGGPNTEAFF.

This sequence joins TRBV2 and TRBJ2-1; 7 nucleotides match TRBD1. The CDR3 extends over 12 amino acids. V was clipped by 8 bases and J by 5 bases; unmatched bases: 3. From germline, CDR1 is SNHLY and CDR2 FYNNEI. The CDR3 bases are TGTGCCAGCGGGGACAGTCACAATGAGCAGTTCTTC. Its translation is CASGDSHNEQFF.

The chain combines TRBV15 with TRBJ1-1; no firm D call. This CDR3 is built from 12 residues. Germline V gene data show CDR1 as LNHNV and CDR2 as YYDKDF (reference sequence). Trimming shortened V by 3 bases and J by 6 bases, and 8 bases separated the two germline ends. CDR3 loop: CATSRLTPEAFF. CDR3 DNA: TGTGCCACCAGCAGGCTCACTCCTGAAGCTTTCTTT.

This clone was counted a single time. This chain links TRBV6-5 with TRBJ2-7; TRBD2 aligns across 7 bases. The V gene end was trimmed by 7 bases and the J gene end by 1 base; junction bases not matched to a gene: 4. The CDR3 loop spans 13 amino acids. CDR1 and CDR2 from the germline V gene are MNHEY and SVGAGI. CDR3 sequence: CASKSGVSYEQYF. The CDR3 DNA sequence: TGTGCCAGCAAGAGCGGGGTGTCCTACGAGCAGTACTTC.

V gene TRBV5-8 combines with J gene TRBJ2-5; a weak D match, TRBD2 (6 bases). Per the germline V gene, CDR1 is SGHTS and CDR2 is YDEGEE. The CDR3 contains 15 residues. Deletions cut 5 bases from V and 3 bases from J, with 17 bases between. CDR3 in amino acids: CASRAGLAVKETQYF. CDR3 nucleotides: TGTGCCAGCAGGGCGGGACTGGCCGTCAAAGAGACCCAGTACTTC. Full variable domain (outside the CDR3, taken from reference TRBV5-8 and TRBJ2-5): EAGVTQSPTHLIKTRGQQATLRCSPISGHTSVYWYQQALGLGLQFLLWYDEGEERNRGNFPPRFSGRQFPNYSSELNVNALELEDSALYLCASRAGLAVKETQYFGPGTRLLVL.

The chain has TRBV19 and TRBJ1-2; 7 bases agree with TRBD1. Unmatched junction bases numbered 7, after V lost 9 bases and J lost 3 bases. The CDR3 has 13 residues. Germline assignment: CDR1 LNHDA and CDR2 SQIVND (reference sequence). CDR3 DNA sequence: TGTGCCAGCAGGGGGACAGACTACTATGGCTACACCTTC. Translation gives CASRGTDYYGYTF.

This chain connects TRBV6-4 to TRBJ1-2; D is undetermined. V was clipped by 4 bases and J by 0 bases, with 9 bases between them. The CDR3 has 14 amino acids. Germline CDR1 MRHNA, CDR2 SNTAGT. The CDR3: CASSGRLANYGYTF. The CDR3 nucleotides are TGTGCCAGCAGTGGCAGGCTGGCTAACTATGGCTACACCTTC.

J is TRBJ2-2 and V is TRBV5-4, with 8 bases that match TRBD2. There are 16 residues in the CDR3. Germline-derived CDR1 and CDR2 are SGHNT and YYREEE (reference sequence). The J segment lost 4 bases and the V segment lost 0 bases, leaving 5 bases of the junction unmatched. The CDR3 loop is CASSLAGGPSTGELFF. The CDR3 DNA sequence: TGTGCCAGCAGCTTGGCGGGGGGGCCGTCCACCGGGGAGCTGTTTTTT.

The CDR3 bases are TGTGCCAGCAGACTGTGGGAACAGGGAAATGAAAAACTGTTTTTT. Encoded protein: CASRLWEQGNEKLFF. The gene calls are TRBV7-2 and TRBJ1-4, with D possibly matching TRBD1 (6 bases). Germline V CDR1 and CDR2: SGHTA, FQGNSA. The CDR3 runs 15 residues. Trimming shortened V by 6 bases and J by 5 bases, and 16 bases separated the two germline ends.

The rearrangement joins TRBV5-1 to TRBJ1-1; 7 bases agree with TRBD1. Germline-derived CDR1 and CDR2 are SGHRS and YFSETQ. With 0 bases clipped from V and 2 bases from J, the junction kept 10 bases outside the gene matches. The length of the CDR3 is 17 residues. CDR3 DNA: TGCGCCAGCAGCTTGGATCGGGACAGCGCTTTCAACACTGAAGCTTTCTTT. Translating gives CASSLDRDSAFNTEAFF. The full variable domain, its missing parts supplied by reference TRBV5-1 and TRBJ1-1, is KAGVTQTPRYLIKTRGQQVTLSCSPISGHRSVSWYQQTPGQGLQFLFEYFSETQRNKGNFPGRFSGRQFSNSRSEMNVSTLELGDSALYLCASSLDRDSAFNTEAFFGQGTRLTVV.